A selection of T cell receptor beta chains follows, all from one sample in a study of blood T cell repertoires in COVID-19. TCRdb's copy holds only in-frame clones and misses some; the assay was immunoSEQ multiplex PCR. The sample yields around 430,000 clones, around 88% seen once. The sample was peripheral blood. The receptor set was obtained from a woman aged 50 to 60 with COVID-19, enrolled during active disease. The CDR3 runs from the conserved cysteine through the conserved F or W. D genes are given only for firm matches. Expanded clones are given a class, and other clones once, few, many or no size at all.

v_gene	abundance	d_gene	j_gene	CDR3aa	CDR3nt
TRBV9	many	NA	TRBJ1-2	CASSPGASPVNYGYTF	TGTGCCAGCAGCCCAGGGGCATCCCCAGTTAACTATGGCTACACCTTC
TRBV6-5	NA	NA	TRBJ1-6	CASSTEHNSPLHF	TGTGCCAGCAGTACAGAGCATAATTCACCCCTCCACTTT
TRBV5-4	NA	TRBD1	TRBJ1-6	CASRNRQGGDSPLHF	TGTGCCAGCAGGAACAGACAGGGAGGCGATTCACCCCTCCACTTT
TRBV10-3	NA	TRBD1	TRBJ1-1	CAITGQGVGVAFF	TGTGCCATCACCGGACAGGGGGTAGGGGTAGCTTTCTTT
TRBV27	NA	NA	TRBJ1-2	CASSLNQGSGYTF	TGTGCCAGCAGTTTGAACCAGGGTTCTGGCTACACCTTC
TRBV24-1	NA	NA	TRBJ2-1	CATSATHSGINEQFF	TGTGCCACCAGTGCAACTCATTCAGGGATCAATGAGCAGTTCTTC
TRBV7-9	NA	NA	TRBJ1-1	CASSAELNTEAFF	TGTGCCAGCAGCGCGGAATTGAACACTGAAGCTTTCTTT
TRBV28	NA	TRBD1	TRBJ1-3	CASSTGASGNTIYF	TGTGCCAGCAGTACAGGGGCCTCTGGAAACACCATATATTTT
TRBV19	NA	TRBD1	TRBJ2-7	CASSASGTGGHEQYF	TGTGCCAGTAGTGCTTCAGGGACAGGGGGCCACGAGCAGTACTTC
TRBV9	NA	NA	TRBJ1-6	CASSPEDRAFYSPLHF	TGTGCCAGCAGCCCGGAGGACAGAGCGTTTTATTCACCCCTCCACTTT
TRBV27	NA	NA	TRBJ1-2	CASSLLGPPSGYTF	TGTGCCAGCAGTTTATTGGGCCCGCCCTCTGGCTACACCTTC
TRBV4-2	once	TRBD2	TRBJ2-7	CASSQGGLAGEQYF	TGTGCCAGCAGCCAGGGGGGACTAGCGGGCGAGCAGTACTTC
TRBV19	NA	TRBD1	TRBJ1-3	CASSTPRTGSGNTIYF	TGTGCCAGTAGTACCCCACGGACAGGCTCTGGAAACACCATATATTTT
TRBV28	NA	TRBD1	TRBJ1-2	CASSFPQGSYGYTF	TGTGCCAGCAGTTTCCCACAGGGGAGCTATGGCTACACCTTC
TRBV7-2	NA	NA	TRBJ1-2	CASSLGGPQSYGYTF	TGTGCCAGCAGCTTGGGGGGGCCTCAGTCCTATGGCTACACCTTC
TRBV5-1	once	NA	TRBJ2-2	CASSLMQSSSPGELFF	TGCGCCAGCAGCTTGATGCAAAGCTCAAGCCCCGGGGAGCTGTTTTTT
TRBV27	NA	NA	TRBJ1-4	CASSSTADNEKLFF	TGTGCCAGCAGTTCGACAGCCGACAATGAAAAACTGTTTTTT
TRBV6-5	once	NA	TRBJ2-2	CASTAREASTGELFF	TGTGCCAGCACCGCGAGGGAAGCCTCCACCGGGGAGCTGTTTTTT
TRBV19	NA	NA	TRBJ1-1	CASSIVPQVAGWSEAFF	TGTGCCAGTAGTATAGTCCCACAGGTGGCCGGTTGGTCTGAAGCTTTCTTT
TRBV5-4	NA	TRBD1	TRBJ1-6	CASSWDSDNSPLHF	TGTGCCAGCAGCTGGGACAGCGATAATTCACCCCTCCACTTT
TRBV4-1	NA	NA	TRBJ2-7	CASSRQTVSRYEQYF	TGCGCCAGCAGCCGGCAGACCGTCTCGCGGTACGAGCAGTACTTC
TRBV11-2	NA	NA	TRBJ1-1	CASSPQGNTEAFF	TGTGCCAGCAGCCCACAGGGTAACACTGAAGCTTTCTTT
TRBV4-1	NA	TRBD1	TRBJ1-4	CASSALPPGQGQEKLFF	TGCGCCAGCAGCGCACTGCCTCCGGGACAGGGGCAAGAAAAACTGTTTTTT
TRBV6-4	NA	TRBD1	TRBJ2-7	CASSDGTEQYF	TGTGCCAGCAGTGACGGGACAGAACAGTACTTC
TRBV28	NA	NA	TRBJ1-5	CASSLHWGVNQPQHF	TGTGCCAGCAGTTTACATTGGGGCGTAAATCAGCCCCAGCATTTT
TRBV18	NA	NA	TRBJ2-3	CASSPPRGTDTQYF	TGTGCCAGCTCACCACCGAGGGGCACAGATACGCAGTATTTT
TRBV4-1	once	NA	TRBJ2-7	CASSQVGLRGTSYEQYF	TGCGCCAGCAGCCAAGTCGGGCTGCGGGGAACATCCTACGAGCAGTACTTC
TRBV5-1	few	TRBD1	TRBJ1-1	CASSLGTTGGTEAFF	TGCGCCAGCAGCTTGGGAACTACAGGGGGGACTGAAGCTTTCTTT
TRBV11-1	NA	NA	TRBJ2-2	CASSNNRAGELFF	TGTGCCAGCAGCAATAACAGGGCCGGGGAGCTGTTTTTT
TRBV19	NA	NA	TRBJ1-2	CASSTGPSYTF	TGTGCCAGTAGTACAGGGCCTAGCTACACCTTC
TRBV20-1	NA	NA	TRBJ2-7	CSARTGYEQYF	TGCAGTGCTAGAACGGGCTACGAGCAGTACTTC
TRBV27	NA	NA	TRBJ1-5	CASSLSLGQPQHF	TGTGCCAGCAGTTTATCGTTGGGCCAGCCCCAGCATTTT
TRBV5-1	NA	TRBD2	TRBJ2-2	CASSLVAGGPSGELFF	TGCGCCAGCAGCTTGGTAGCGGGGGGGCCCTCCGGGGAGCTGTTTTTT
TRBV25-1	NA	NA	TRBJ2-1	CASQGVMAYNEQFF	TGTGCCAGCCAAGGAGTGATGGCATACAATGAGCAGTTCTTC
TRBV10-1	NA	NA	TRBJ2-1	CASSESMTGREQFF	TGCGCCAGCAGTGAATCCATGACGGGGAGGGAGCAGTTCTTC
TRBV10-2	NA	NA	TRBJ2-1	CASSDRVEQFF	TGCGCCAGCAGTGATCGGGTTGAGCAGTTCTTC
TRBV27	NA	NA	TRBJ1-2	CASTASQGPYGYTF	TGTGCCAGCACCGCCAGTCAGGGCCCCTATGGCTACACCTTC
TRBV28	NA	NA	TRBJ1-1	CASSFPGPAGTEAFF	TGTGCCAGCAGTTTTCCCGGGCCCGCGGGGACTGAAGCTTTCTTT
TRBV10-3	NA	TRBD1	TRBJ2-7	CAISPTGNEQYF	TGTGCCATCAGTCCGACAGGGAACGAGCAGTACTTC
TRBV5-1	few	TRBD1	TRBJ2-2	CASSLSGTGVPGELFF	TGCGCCAGCAGCTTGTCCGGGACAGGGGTTCCCGGGGAGCTGTTTTTT
TRBV24-1	once	TRBD1	TRBJ2-7	CATSDCGTGVPYEQYF	TGTGCCACCAGTGATTGTGGGACAGGGGTTCCCTACGAGCAGTACTTC
TRBV25-1	NA	TRBD1	TRBJ1-2	CASSEPGQAAYGYTF	TGTGCCAGCAGTGAACCAGGACAGGCGGCCTATGGCTACACCTTC
TRBV6-5	NA	TRBD1	TRBJ2-2	CASTMTGINTGELFF	TGTGCCAGCACTATGACAGGGATAAACACCGGGGAGCTGTTTTTT
TRBV4-1	once	TRBD1	TRBJ2-7	CASSFRTGSLYEQYF	TGCGCCAGCAGCTTCCGGACAGGTTCCCTTTACGAGCAGTACTTC
TRBV18	NA	NA	TRBJ2-7	CASSPPSYEQYF	TGTGCCAGCTCACCTCCATCCTACGAGCAGTACTTC
TRBV3-1/TRBV3-2	NA	TRBD2	TRBJ2-7	CASSQGMMTSASYEQYF	TGTGCCAGCAGCCAAGGGATGATGACTAGCGCCTCCTACGAGCAGTACTTC
TRBV7-9	NA	NA	TRBJ2-2	CASSLVHGELFF	TGTGCCAGCAGCTTAGTACACGGGGAGCTGTTTTTT
TRBV30	NA	TRBD2	TRBJ2-2	CAWSDGGAGELFF	TGTGCCTGGAGCGACGGGGGGGCCGGGGAGCTGTTTTTT
TRBV2	once	NA	TRBJ1-5	CASKPGYSNQPQHF	TGTGCCAGCAAACCCGGGTATAGCAATCAGCCCCAGCATTTT
TRBV7-2	few	NA	TRBJ1-2	CASSFGGRRGYGYTF	TGTGCCAGCAGCTTTGGAGGGCGCCGGGGCTATGGCTACACCTTC
TRBV4-1	NA	TRBD1	TRBJ2-3	CASSHTGQGTDTQYF	TGCGCCAGCAGCCATACGGGACAGGGCACAGATACGCAGTATTTT
TRBV7-2	NA	NA	TRBJ2-3	CASSLILSASLVYF	TGTGCCAGCAGCTTAATATTGAGCGCTAGCCTTGTCTATTTT